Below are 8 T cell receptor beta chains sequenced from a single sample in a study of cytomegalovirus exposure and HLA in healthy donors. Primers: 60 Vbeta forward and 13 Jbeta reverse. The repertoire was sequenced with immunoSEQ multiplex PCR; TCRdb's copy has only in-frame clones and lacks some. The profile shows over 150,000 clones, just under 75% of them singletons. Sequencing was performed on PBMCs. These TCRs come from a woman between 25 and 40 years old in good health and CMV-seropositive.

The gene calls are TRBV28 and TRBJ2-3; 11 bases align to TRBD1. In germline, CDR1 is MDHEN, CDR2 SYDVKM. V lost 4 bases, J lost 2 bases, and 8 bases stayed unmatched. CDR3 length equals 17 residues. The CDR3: CASSSGTGGLNTDTQYF. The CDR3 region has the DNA TGTGCCAGCAGTTCTGGGACAGGGGGTTTAAACACAGATACGCAGTATTTT.

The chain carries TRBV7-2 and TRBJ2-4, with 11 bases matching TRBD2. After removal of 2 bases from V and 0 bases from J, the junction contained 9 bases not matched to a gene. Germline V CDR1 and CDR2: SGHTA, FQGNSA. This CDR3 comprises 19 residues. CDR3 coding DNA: TGTGCCAGCAGCTTATCGGGACTAGCGGTGGGGATAGCCAAAAACATTCAGTACTTC. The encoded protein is CASSLSGLAVGIAKNIQYF. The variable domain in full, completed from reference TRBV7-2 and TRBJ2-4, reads GAGVSQSPSNKVTEKGKDVELRCDPISGHTALYWYRQSLGQGLEFLIYFQGNSAPDKSGLPSDRFSAERTGGSVSTLTIQRTQQEDSAVYLCASSLSGLAVGIAKNIQYFGAGTRLSVL.

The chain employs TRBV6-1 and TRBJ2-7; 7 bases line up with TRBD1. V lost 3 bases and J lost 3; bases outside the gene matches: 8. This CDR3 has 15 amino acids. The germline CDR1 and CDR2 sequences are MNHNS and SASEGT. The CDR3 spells CASSDFRDSGYEQYF. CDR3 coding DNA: TGTGCCAGCAGTGATTTCCGGGACAGCGGCTACGAGCAGTACTTC.

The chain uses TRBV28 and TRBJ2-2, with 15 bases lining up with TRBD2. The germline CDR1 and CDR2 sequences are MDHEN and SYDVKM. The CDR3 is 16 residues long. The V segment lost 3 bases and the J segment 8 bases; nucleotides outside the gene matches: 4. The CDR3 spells CASSLGLAGGSGELFF. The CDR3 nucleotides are TGTGCCAGCAGTTTGGGACTAGCGGGAGGATCGGGGGAGCTGTTTTTT.

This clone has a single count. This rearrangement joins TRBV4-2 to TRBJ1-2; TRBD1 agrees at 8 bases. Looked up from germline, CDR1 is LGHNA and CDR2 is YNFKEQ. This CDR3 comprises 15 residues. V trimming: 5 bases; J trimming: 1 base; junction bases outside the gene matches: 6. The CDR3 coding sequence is TGTGCCAGCAGCGCCACTACAGGGGGTAACTATGGCTACACCTTC. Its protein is CASSATTGGNYGYTF.

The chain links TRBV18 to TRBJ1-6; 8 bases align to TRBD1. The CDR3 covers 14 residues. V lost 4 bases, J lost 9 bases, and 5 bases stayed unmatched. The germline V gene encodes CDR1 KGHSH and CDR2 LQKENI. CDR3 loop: CASSLDGQGSPLHF. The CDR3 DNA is TGTGCCAGCTCACTTGACGGACAGGGTTCACCCCTCCACTTT. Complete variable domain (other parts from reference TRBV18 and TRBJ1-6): NAGVMQNPRHLVRRRGQEARLRCSPMKGHSHVYWYRQLPEEGLKFMVYLQKENIIDESGMPKERFSAEFPKEGPSILRIQQVVRGDSAAYFCASSLDGQGSPLHFGNGTRLTVT.

Written as DNA, the CDR3 is TGTGCCAGTAGTATGGGACTAGCGGGACTGGGGAGGTTCTTC. It is translated as CASSMGLAGLGRFF. The chain couples TRBV19 to TRBJ2-1; the match to TRBD2 covers 13 bases. The germline CDR1 and CDR2 sequences are LNHDA and SQIVND (reference sequence). With V trimmed by 3 bases and J by 15 bases, 8 bases remained unmatched. CDR3 size: 14 residues.

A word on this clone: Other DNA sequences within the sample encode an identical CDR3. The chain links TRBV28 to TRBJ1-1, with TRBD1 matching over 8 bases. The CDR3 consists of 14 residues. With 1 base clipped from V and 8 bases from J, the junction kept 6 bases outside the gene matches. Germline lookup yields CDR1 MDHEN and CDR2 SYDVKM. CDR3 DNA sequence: TGTGCCAGCAGTTTATCAGGGGGCCCCACCGAAGCTTTCTTT. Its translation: CASSLSGGPTEAFF.